This TCR beta chain is from a study of T cell responses to AZD1222 COVID-19 vaccine. Regarding the study as a whole: Repertoires were collected only later (after the peak T cell response had occurred).

Repertoires were generated with immunoSEQ multiplex PCR, while TCRdb's copy carries only in-frame clones and drops some. The sample lists approximately 180,000 clones, around 92% occurring once. The V end lost 3 bases, the J end lost 3 bases, and 9 bases lay between the germline ends. In germline, CDR1 is KGHSH, CDR2 LQKENI. The CDR3 is made up of 13 amino acids. This clone has just one count. Its antigen is unidentified. The receptor was isolated from an adult in good health. Sequencing was performed on peripheral blood, taken on day 0 of AZD1222 vaccination. J is TRBJ2-7 and V is TRBV18; D may be TRBD1 or TRBD2 (5 bases each). The CDR3 reads CASSPGTDYEQYF. CDR3 DNA sequence: TGTGCCAGCTCACCCGGGACGGACTACGAGCAGTACTTC.